These 12 T cell receptor beta chains came from one sample sequenced in a study of blood T cell repertoires in COVID-19. Data came from immunoSEQ multiplex PCR; TCRdb stores just in-frame clones and leaves some out. The data contain roughly 130,000 clones, about three quarters of them singletons. Material: peripheral blood. These receptors all come from a man between 45 and 60 years old with acute or convalescent COVID-19.

The chain couples TRBV24-1 to TRBJ1-2; 8 bases fit TRBD1. The germline CDR1 and CDR2 sequences are KGHDR and SFDVKD. The V gene end was trimmed by 7 bases and the J gene end by 7 bases; junction bases not matched to a gene: 4. This CDR3 has 12 residues. The CDR3 sequence is CATSRGPGGYTF. CDR3 DNA: TGTGCCACCAGCAGGGGGCCCGGTGGCTACACCTTC.

V gene TRBV18 combines with J gene TRBJ1-2; D might be TRBD1 (6 bases). CDR1 KGHSH and CDR2 LQKENI come from the germline V gene. Between the trimmed V and J ends, which lost 2 bases and 0 bases, there was a span of 7 bases. This CDR3 spans 14 amino acids. The CDR3: CASSPGTTNYGYTF. CDR3 coding DNA: TGTGCCAGCTCACCAGGGACAACTAACTATGGCTACACCTTC.

J is TRBJ1-2 and V is TRBV10-2; TRBD1 matches 10 bases. The CDR3 runs 14 residues. J lost 4 bases, V lost 5 bases, and 4 bases had no gene match. In germline, CDR1 is WSHSY, CDR2 SAAADI. CDR3 nucleotide sequence: TGCGCCAGCAGTTCGGGACAGGGGCTCTATGGCTACACCTTC. Protein sequence: CASSSGQGLYGYTF.

CDR3: CASSAGLPYEQYF. In nucleotides, the CDR3 is TGTGCCAGCAGTGCAGGACTACCCTACGAGCAGTACTTC. The rearrangement joins TRBV2 to TRBJ2-7; a weak D match, TRBD2 (6 bases). Germline CDR1 is SNHLY and CDR2 is FYNNEI. Trimming removed 4 bases at V and 2 bases at J, with 9 bases between. This CDR3 spans 13 amino acids.

V gene TRBV7-9 combines with J gene TRBJ2-7; the match to TRBD2 covers 8 bases. CDR3 length equals 14 residues. From germline, CDR1 is SEHNR and CDR2 FQNEAQ (reference sequence). Trimming took 1 base from V and 4 from J; bases not matched to a gene: 3. CDR3 nucleotides: TGTGCCAGCAGCTTAGACGGGGGGGAATACGAGCAGTACTTC. This codes for CASSLDGGEYEQYF.

The rearrangement uses TRBV20-1 and TRBJ2-7, with TRBD2 matching 7 bases. The CDR3 is made up of 13 amino acids. J gave up 4 bases and V 3 bases, and 6 bases lay outside the gene matches. Per germline, CDR1 DFQATT and CDR2 SNEGSKA (reference sequence). CDR3 in amino acids: CSASPGGGYEQYF. The DNA for the CDR3 is TGCAGTGCTAGTCCCGGCGGGGGTTACGAGCAGTACTTC.

This clone appeared a single time. The chain links TRBV28 to TRBJ1-1, with D perhaps matching TRBD1 (5 bases). V was pared by 6 bases and J by 4 bases, with 18 bases between. Germline CDR1 MDHEN, CDR2 SYDVKM. The CDR3 runs to 15 residues. DNA for the CDR3: TGTGCCAGCAGAGCCTCAGGGACTGGGGGCACTGAAGCTTTCTTT. It encodes CASRASGTGGTEAFF.

The chain couples TRBV10-1 to TRBJ1-3; D gene unclear. CDR1 is WNHNN, CDR2 SYGVQD, per germline (reference sequence). Trimming shortened V by 2 bases and J by 2 bases, and 4 bases separated the two germline ends. The CDR3 spans 13 residues. CDR3 protein: CASSEAAGNTIYF. In nucleotides, the CDR3 is TGCGCCAGCAGTGAGGCGGCTGGAAACACCATATATTTT.

This CDR3 is CASSRGNREAFF. The CDR3 nucleotides are TGTGCCAGCAGCCGCGGAAACCGGGAAGCTTTCTTT. This chain uses TRBV13 with TRBJ1-1; D is undetermined. The CDR3 has 12 residues. V gave up 5 bases and J gave up 8 bases, with 12 bases separating them. Germline CDR1 is PRHDT and CDR2 is FYEKMQ (reference sequence). The full variable domain, rest sourced from reference TRBV13 and TRBJ1-1, is AAGVIQSPRHLIKEKRETATLKCYPIPRHDTVYWYQQGPGQDPQFLISFYEKMQSDKGSIPDRFSAQQFSDYHSELNMSSLELGDSALYFCASSRGNREAFFGQGTRLTVV.

The V call is TRBV10-3, the J call TRBJ2-1, with 13 bases identical to TRBD2. Per the germline V gene, CDR1 is ENHRY and CDR2 is SYGVKD. This CDR3 spans 15 amino acids. The trim removed 6 bases at V and 8 bases at J, leaving 7 bases unmatched. The CDR3 spells CAISATSGGAHEQFF. The CDR3 nucleotides are TGTGCCATCAGCGCAACTAGCGGGGGGGCCCATGAGCAGTTCTTC.

This clone was detected only a few times. The V gene is TRBV19, the J gene TRBJ2-7; TRBD1 might be the D (6 bases). The V end lost 1 base, the J end lost 8 bases, and 18 bases lay between the germline ends. Germline CDR1 is LNHDA and CDR2 is SQIVND (reference sequence). There are 15 residues in the CDR3. The CDR3 protein is CASSIATGGNIKQYF. CDR3 sequence (DNA): TGTGCCAGTAGTATAGCGACAGGAGGAAACATCAAGCAGTACTTC.

This clone showed up just a few times. This sequence joins TRBV27 and TRBJ2-1, with 8 bases lining up with TRBD1. The germline V gene encodes CDR1 MNHEY and CDR2 SMNVEV (reference sequence). V lost 5 bases, J lost 14 bases, and 5 bases stayed unmatched. This CDR3 has 11 residues. In DNA form, the CDR3 reads TGTGCCAGCAGTACATCGACAGGGGAGTTCTTC. Translation: CASSTSTGEFF.